The rows below give T cell receptor delta chains drawn from one sample of a study of gamma-delta chains in newborns, infants, children. TCRdb used CATT to re-call clones from the reads. The data contain 4,200 or so delta-chain clones, about two fifths of them singletons. The sequenced material came from blood. All receptors derive from a child who received the measles vaccine. The conserved cysteine and the conserved F or W are not part of the CDR3 here. The order of the fields is CDR3 protein, V gene, J gene.

CDR3 protein: ALGEPPVLPDWGIENTDKLI
V gene: TRDV1
J gene: TRDJ1

CDR3 protein: ALGTSRTDKLI
V gene: TRDV1
J gene: TRDJ1

CDR3 protein: ACDSTGGSWDTRQMF
V gene: TRDV2
J gene: TRDJ3

CDR3 protein: ALGDDSYPHTGADKLI
V gene: TRDV1
J gene: TRDJ1

CDR3 protein: ALGELILVLGDVGAGYTDKLI
V gene: TRDV1
J gene: TRDJ1

CDR3 protein: ACDTGRQVLNSWDTRQMF
V gene: TRDV2
J gene: TRDJ3

CDR3 protein: AASGVRPMYWGIPEVQPLYTDELI
V gene: TRAV29/DV5
J gene: TRDJ1

CDR3 protein: ALGELGFLGDTPYTDKLI
V gene: TRDV1
J gene: TRDJ1

CDR3 protein: ALGELFPLAYWGLHRGGDKLI
V gene: TRDV1
J gene: TRDJ1

CDR3 protein: ALGRRAYDPTNDKLI
V gene: TRDV1
J gene: TRDJ1

CDR3 protein: ALGEPFRVKDPLTAQLF
V gene: TRDV1
J gene: TRDJ2

CDR3 protein: ALGNYLGPPYTDKLI
V gene: TRDV1
J gene: TRDJ1

CDR3 protein: ALGAPPSYLIPGGYGADKLI
V gene: TRDV1
J gene: TRDJ1

CDR3 protein: AFSGGWWSWDTRQMF
V gene: TRDV3
J gene: TRDJ3

CDR3 protein: ALGEGPFQLGQRTDKLI
V gene: TRDV1
J gene: TRDJ1

CDR3 protein: ALGERIQETAPELVGTDKLI
V gene: TRDV1
J gene: TRDJ1

CDR3 protein: ASAPLLPTLGGRDKLI
V gene: TRDV3
J gene: TRDJ1

CDR3 protein: ALGELSWPFGRTLDKLI
V gene: TRDV1
J gene: TRDJ1

CDR3 protein: AYAPPTGNYWGIRKLI
V gene: TRDV2
J gene: TRDJ1

CDR3 protein: ALGEGPRNSIGGPEDKLI
V gene: TRDV1
J gene: TRDJ1

CDR3 protein: ALGVNPVYTGGYFDKLI
V gene: TRDV1
J gene: TRDJ1